This TCR beta chain was identified in a study of blood T cell repertoires in COVID-19. The overall study: From the United States, Italy and Spain came samples of acute and convalescent COVID-19. T cells, B-cell-depleted T cells, or PBMCs provided the cDNA or gDNA that served as material.

Germline lookup yields CDR1 LNHDA and CDR2 SQIVND (reference sequence). V lost 8 bases to trimming and J lost 4 bases; unmatched junction nucleotides: 11. The CDR3 spans 15 residues. Authors' methods: Amplification of reference gene primers was used by the study to estimate nucleated cell counts. Here immunoSEQ multiplex PCR was the method, and the copy in TCRdb shows in-frame clones only, minus some. D and trimming were read from the DNA, whereas the V and J calls and clone size are those reported in that table. In the table there are about 160,000 clones, 85% to 95% of which are singletons. The sample comprised peripheral blood. This chain links TRBV19 with TRBJ2-1; the match to TRBD1 covers 7 bases. This clonotype was sampled from a woman between 50 and 59 years old with acute or convalescent COVID-19. Written as DNA, the CDR3 is TGTGCCAGTGACAAGGGGGACAGCCTTTACAATGAGCAGTTCTTC. Protein: CASDKGDSLYNEQFF.